The T cell receptor (beta chain) under discussion was sequenced for a study of blood T cell repertoires in COVID-19. In the study overall: Acute and convalescent COVID-19 samples came from the United States, Italy and Spain.

Assay: immunoSEQ multiplex PCR; the TCRdb copy retains only in-frame clones and omits some. The profile shows around 98,000 clones, 75% to 85% of them singletons. This CDR3 contains 14 residues. J was trimmed by 5 bases and V by 4 bases; bases with no gene match: 2. CDR1 and CDR2 (germline): LNHDA, SQIVND (reference sequence). V gene TRBV19 combines with J gene TRBJ2-5; 12 nucleotides align to TRBD1. This receptor was obtained from a man between 65 and 85 years old with acute or convalescent COVID-19. Sequencing used peripheral blood. The CDR3 region is CASSRDRGLETQYF. The CDR3 nucleotides are TGTGCCAGTAGTAGGGACAGGGGGCTCGAGACCCAGTACTTC.